These 3 T cell receptor beta chains originate from one sample sequenced in a study of identical twins. TCRdb reprocessed the 5' RACE reads with MiXCR, giving one entry per CDR3 protein. The repertoire holds some 690,000 distinct CDR3 sequences, with roughly 20% as singletons. This same sample was also part of a study on T cells expressing NK-cell markers.

Sample: PBMCs. These receptors came from a woman aged 18-30 years in good health.

The V gene is TRBV6-1, the J gene TRBJ2-2, with a weak D call TRBD2 (5 bases). Germline V gene data show CDR1 as MNHNS and CDR2 as SASEGT. V gave up 7 bases and J gave up 0 bases, with 15 bases separating them. The CDR3 length is 16 residues. The chain's CDR3 is CASTRIGLSNTGELFF. DNA of the CDR3: TGTGCCAGCACCCGAATAGGACTTTCGAACACCGGGGAGCTGTTTTTT.

This clonotype was detected a few times. The chain is built from TRBV5-1 and TRBJ2-1; the D gene is possibly TRBD2 (5 bases). The CDR3 is 15 amino acids. Germline CDR1 reads SGHRS; CDR2 reads YFSETQ. The V end was cut by 4 bases, the J end by 0 bases, with 11 bases between. In nucleotides, the CDR3 is TGCGCCAGCAGCCCGACTACTAACTCCTACAATGAGCAGTTCTTC. Amino acid sequence: CASSPTTNSYNEQFF.

This clonotype was picked up many times. The rearrangement links TRBV20-1 to TRBJ1-2; 8 bases map to TRBD1. The CDR3 loop spans 11 amino acids. The trim removed 5 bases at V and 13 bases at J, leaving 9 bases unmatched. The V gene's germline CDR1 is DFQATT and CDR2 SNEGSKA (reference sequence). The CDR3 bases are TGCAGTGCTCCCAGGGGACAGGAGGGCACCTTC. It specifies CSAPRGQEGTF.